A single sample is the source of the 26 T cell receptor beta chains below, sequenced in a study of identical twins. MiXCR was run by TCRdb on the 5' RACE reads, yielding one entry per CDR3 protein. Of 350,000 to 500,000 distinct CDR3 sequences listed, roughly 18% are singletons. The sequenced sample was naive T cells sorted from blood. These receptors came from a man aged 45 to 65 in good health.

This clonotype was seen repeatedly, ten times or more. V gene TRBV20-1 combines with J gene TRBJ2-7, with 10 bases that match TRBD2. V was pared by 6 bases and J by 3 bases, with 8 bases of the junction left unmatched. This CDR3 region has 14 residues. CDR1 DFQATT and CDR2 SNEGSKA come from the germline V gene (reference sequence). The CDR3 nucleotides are TGCAGTGCCGAAACACTAGCGGGAAGCTACGAGCAGTACTTC. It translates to CSAETLAGSYEQYF.

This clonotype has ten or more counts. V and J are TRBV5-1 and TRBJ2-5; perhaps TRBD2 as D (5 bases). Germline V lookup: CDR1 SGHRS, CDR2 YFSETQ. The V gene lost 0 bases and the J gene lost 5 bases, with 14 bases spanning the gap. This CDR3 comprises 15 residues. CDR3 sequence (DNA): TGCGCCAGCAGCTTGGAGGCCAGCGGTCGGGAGACCCAGTACTTC. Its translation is CASSLEASGRETQYF. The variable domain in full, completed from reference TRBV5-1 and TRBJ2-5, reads KAGVTQTPRYLIKTRGQQVTLSCSPISGHRSVSWYQQTPGQGLQFLFEYFSETQRNKGNFPGRFSGRQFSNSRSEMNVSTLELGDSALYLCASSLEASGRETQYFGPGTRLLVL.

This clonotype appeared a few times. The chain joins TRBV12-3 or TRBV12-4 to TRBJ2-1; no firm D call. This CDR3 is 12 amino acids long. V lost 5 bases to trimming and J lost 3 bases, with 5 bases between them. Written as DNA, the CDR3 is TGTGCCAGCAGTACCAACTACAATGAGCAGTTCTTC. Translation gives CASSTNYNEQFF.

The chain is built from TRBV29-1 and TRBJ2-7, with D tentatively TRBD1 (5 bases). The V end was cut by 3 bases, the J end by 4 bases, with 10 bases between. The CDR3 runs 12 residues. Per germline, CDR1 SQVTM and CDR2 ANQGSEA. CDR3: CSVDEAGYEQYF. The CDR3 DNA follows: TGCAGCGTTGATGAGGCAGGGTACGAGCAGTACTTC.

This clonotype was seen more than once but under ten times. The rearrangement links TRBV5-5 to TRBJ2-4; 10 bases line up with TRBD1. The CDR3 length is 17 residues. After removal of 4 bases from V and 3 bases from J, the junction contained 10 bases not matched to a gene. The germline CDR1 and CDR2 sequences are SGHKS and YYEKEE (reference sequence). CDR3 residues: CASSPDWTGGYKNIQYF. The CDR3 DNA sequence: TGTGCCAGCAGCCCTGACTGGACAGGGGGATACAAAAACATTCAGTACTTC.

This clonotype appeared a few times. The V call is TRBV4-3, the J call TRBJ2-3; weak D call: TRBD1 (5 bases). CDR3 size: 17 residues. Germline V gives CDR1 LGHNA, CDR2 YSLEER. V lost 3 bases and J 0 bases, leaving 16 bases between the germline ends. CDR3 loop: CASSHYFDSLSTDTQYF. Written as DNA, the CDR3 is TGCGCCAGCAGCCATTACTTTGACAGTCTTAGCACAGATACGCAGTATTTT.

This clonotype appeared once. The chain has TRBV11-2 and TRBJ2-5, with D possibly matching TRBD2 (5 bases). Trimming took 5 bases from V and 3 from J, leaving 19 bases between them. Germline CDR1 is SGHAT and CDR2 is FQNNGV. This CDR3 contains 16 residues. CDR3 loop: CASSPTRRLFEETQYF. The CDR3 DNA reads TGTGCCAGCAGCCCTACTAGGCGGCTATTCGAAGAGACCCAGTACTTC.

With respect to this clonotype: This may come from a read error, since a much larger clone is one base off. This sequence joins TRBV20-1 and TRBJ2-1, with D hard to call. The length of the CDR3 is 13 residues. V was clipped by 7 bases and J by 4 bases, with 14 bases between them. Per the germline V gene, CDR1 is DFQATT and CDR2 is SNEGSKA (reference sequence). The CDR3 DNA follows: TGCAGTGGCCTGGGCTGGTCATACAATGAGCAGTTCTTC. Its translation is CSGLGWSYNEQFF.

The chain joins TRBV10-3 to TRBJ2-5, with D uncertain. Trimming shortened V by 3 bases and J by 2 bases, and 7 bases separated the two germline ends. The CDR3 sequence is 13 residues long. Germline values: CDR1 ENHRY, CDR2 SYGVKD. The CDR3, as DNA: TGTGCCATCAGTGAAGCTGGGCAAGAGACCCAGTACTTC. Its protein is CAISEAGQETQYF.

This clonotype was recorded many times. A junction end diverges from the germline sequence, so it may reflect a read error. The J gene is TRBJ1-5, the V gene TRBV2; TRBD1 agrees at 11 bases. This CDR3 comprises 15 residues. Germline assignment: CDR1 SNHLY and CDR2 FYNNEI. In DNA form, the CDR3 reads TGTGCCAGCAGTGATTGGACAGGGGGCAACCAGCCCCAGCATTTT. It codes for CASSDWTGGNQPQHF.

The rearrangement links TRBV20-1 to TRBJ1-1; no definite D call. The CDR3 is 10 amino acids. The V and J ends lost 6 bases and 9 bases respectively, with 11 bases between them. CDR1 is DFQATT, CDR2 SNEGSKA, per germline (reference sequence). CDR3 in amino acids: CSAPQQKAFF. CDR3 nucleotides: TGCAGTGCCCCCCAACAGAAAGCTTTCTTT.

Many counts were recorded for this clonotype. As DNA, the CDR3 is TGTGCCAGCAGCGGCAGGGGAGGTTCCACAGATACGCAGTATTTT. Protein sequence: CASSGRGGSTDTQYF. The chain combines TRBV9 with TRBJ2-3; D tentatively fits TRBD1 or TRBD2 (6 bases each). With 3 bases removed from V and 2 bases from J, the gap between germline ends came to 13 bases. The CDR3 is made up of 15 amino acids. Germline V gene data show CDR1 as SGDLS and CDR2 as YYNGEE.

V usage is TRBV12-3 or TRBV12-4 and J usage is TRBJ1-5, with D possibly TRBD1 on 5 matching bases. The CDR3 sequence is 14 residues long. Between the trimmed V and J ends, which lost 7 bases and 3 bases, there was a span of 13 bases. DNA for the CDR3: TGTGCCAGCAATGTTGGGGGTTACAATCAGCCCCAGCATTTT. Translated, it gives CASNVGGYNQPQHF.

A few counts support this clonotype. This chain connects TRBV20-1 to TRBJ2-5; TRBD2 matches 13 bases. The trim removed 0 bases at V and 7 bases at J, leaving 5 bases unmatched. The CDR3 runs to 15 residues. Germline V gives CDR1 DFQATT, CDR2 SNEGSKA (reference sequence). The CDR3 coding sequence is TGCAGTGCTAGAGATGGCACTAGCGGGGGGGCGACCCAGTACTTC. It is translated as CSARDGTSGGATQYF.

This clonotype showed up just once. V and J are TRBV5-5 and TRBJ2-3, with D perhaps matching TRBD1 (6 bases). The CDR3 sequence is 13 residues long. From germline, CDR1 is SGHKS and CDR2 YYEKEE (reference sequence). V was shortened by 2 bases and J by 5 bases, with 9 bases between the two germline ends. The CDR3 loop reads CASSFGGVDTQYF. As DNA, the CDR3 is TGTGCCAGCAGCTTTGGGGGCGTAGATACGCAGTATTTT. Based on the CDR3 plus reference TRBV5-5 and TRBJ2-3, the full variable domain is DAGVTQSPTHLIKTRGQQVTLRCSPISGHKSVSWYQQVLGQGPQFIFQYYEKEERGRGNFPDRFSARQFPNYSSELNVNALLLGDSALYLCASSFGGVDTQYFGPGTRLTVL.

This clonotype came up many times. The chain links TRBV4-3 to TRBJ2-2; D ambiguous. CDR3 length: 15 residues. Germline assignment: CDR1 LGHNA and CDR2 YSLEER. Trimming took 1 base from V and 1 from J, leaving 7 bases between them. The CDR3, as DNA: TGCGCCAGCAGCCAAGGTCCGGTGAACACCGGGGAGCTGTTTTTT. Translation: CASSQGPVNTGELFF.

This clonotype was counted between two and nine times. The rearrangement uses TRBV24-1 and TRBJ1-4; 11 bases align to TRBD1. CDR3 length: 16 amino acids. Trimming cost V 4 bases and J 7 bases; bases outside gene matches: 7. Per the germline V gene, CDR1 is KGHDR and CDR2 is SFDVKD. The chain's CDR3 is CATSDAGTGGAEKLFF. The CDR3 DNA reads TGTGCCACCAGTGACGCCGGGACAGGGGGTGCTGAAAAACTGTTTTTT.

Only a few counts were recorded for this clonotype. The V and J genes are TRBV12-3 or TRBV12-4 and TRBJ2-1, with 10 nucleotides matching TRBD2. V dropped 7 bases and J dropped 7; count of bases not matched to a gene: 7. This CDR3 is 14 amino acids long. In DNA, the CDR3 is TGTGCCAGCAACTCTCCGGGACTAGCGAATGAGCAGTTCTTC. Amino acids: CASNSPGLANEQFF.

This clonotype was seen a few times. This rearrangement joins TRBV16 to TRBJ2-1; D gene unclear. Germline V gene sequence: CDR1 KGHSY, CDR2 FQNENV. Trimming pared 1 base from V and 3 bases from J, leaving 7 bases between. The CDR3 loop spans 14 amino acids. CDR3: CASSQWAGYNEQFF. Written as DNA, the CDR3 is TGTGCCAGCAGCCAATGGGCAGGCTACAATGAGCAGTTCTTC.

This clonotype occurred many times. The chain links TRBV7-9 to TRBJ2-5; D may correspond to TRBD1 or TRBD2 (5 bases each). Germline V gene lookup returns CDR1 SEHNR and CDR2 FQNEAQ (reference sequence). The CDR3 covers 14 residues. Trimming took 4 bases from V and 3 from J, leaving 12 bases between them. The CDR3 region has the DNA TGTGCCAGCAGCTCTGGGGGACGGAAAGAGACCCAGTACTTC. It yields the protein CASSSGGRKETQYF.

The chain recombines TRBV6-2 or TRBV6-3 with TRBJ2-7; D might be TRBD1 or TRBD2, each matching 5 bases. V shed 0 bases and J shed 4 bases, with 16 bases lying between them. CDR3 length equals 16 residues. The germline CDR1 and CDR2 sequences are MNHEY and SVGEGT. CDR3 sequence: CASSYSFGGEGYEQYF. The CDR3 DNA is TGTGCCAGCAGTTACTCGTTTGGGGGTGAAGGATACGAGCAGTACTTC.

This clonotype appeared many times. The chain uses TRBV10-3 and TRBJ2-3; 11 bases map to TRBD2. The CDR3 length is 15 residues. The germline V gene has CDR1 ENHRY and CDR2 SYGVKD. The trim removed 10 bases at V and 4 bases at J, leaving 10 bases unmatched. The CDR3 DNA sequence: TGTGCCACCTTAGCGGGAGGGCCTTCGGCAGATACGCAGTATTTT. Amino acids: CATLAGGPSADTQYF.

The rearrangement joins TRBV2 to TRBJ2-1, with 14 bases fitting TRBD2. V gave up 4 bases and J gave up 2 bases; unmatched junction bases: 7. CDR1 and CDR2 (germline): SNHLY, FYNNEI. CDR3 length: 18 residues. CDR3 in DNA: TGTGCCAGCAGTGTGAGACTAGCGGGAGGGCCGCCCTACAATGAGCAGTTCTTC. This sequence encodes CASSVRLAGGPPYNEQFF.

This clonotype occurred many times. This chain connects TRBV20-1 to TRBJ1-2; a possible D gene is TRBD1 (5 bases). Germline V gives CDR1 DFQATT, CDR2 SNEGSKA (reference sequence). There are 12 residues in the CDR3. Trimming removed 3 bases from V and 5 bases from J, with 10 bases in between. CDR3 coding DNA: TGCAGTGCTAGTCAGGGCCGGTATGGCTACACCTTC. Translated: CSASQGRYGYTF.

CDR3 in amino acids: CASSRGQGASGNTIYF. The CDR3 DNA is TGTGCCAGCAGCCGGGGACAGGGGGCCTCTGGAAACACCATATATTTT. This chain links TRBV14 with TRBJ1-3; 12 bases map to TRBD1. The trim removed 4 bases at V and 0 bases at J, leaving 1 base unmatched. The CDR3 has 16 amino acids. Germline V gene data show CDR1 as SGHDN and CDR2 as FVKESK.

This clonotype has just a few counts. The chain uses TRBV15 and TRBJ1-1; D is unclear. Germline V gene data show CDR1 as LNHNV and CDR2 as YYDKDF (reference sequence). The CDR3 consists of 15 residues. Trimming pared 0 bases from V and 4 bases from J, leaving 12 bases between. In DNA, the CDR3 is TGTGCCACCAGCAGAGATCGTAAGGGAGGCACTGAAGCTTTCTTT. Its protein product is CATSRDRKGGTEAFF. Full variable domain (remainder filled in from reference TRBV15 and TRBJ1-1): DAMVIQNPRYQVTQFGKPVTLSCSQTLNHNVMYWYQQKSSQAPKLLFHYYDKDFNNEADTPDNFQSRRPNTSFCFLDIRSPGLGDTAMYLCATSRDRKGGTEAFFGQGTRLTVV.